This T cell receptor (beta chain) comes out of a study of control samples from healthy donors and cancer patients (dated by TCRdb to the early 2020s). According to the germline V gene, CDR1 reads SGHNT and CDR2 reads YENEEA. Reading from cysteine to phenylalanine, the CDR3 counts 15 amino acids. Of all the DNA, just the CDR3 is kept, 45 bases in frame from base 1. The trim is 3 bases for V and 5 bases for J, with a gap of 16 bases between the germline ends. Libraries were built with the immunoSEQ multiplex PCR assay. TCRdb re-hosts the immuneACCESS table, in-frame sequences only. Its copies lack some clones; in the studies checked, an unresolved V gene accounts for under half of them, and the cause for the rest is not known. For this sample the table gives more than 95,000 clones, of which 87% were detected only once. Of the sample, 8% to 9% falls within the top ten clones. A remark on this clone: It has no known antigen specificity. The sample holds no much larger clone one base away, and base qualities are not on file.

Sequenced material: blood. The chain links TRBV11-3 with TRBJ1-1; the D gene is perhaps TRBD1, on 6 matching bases. This receptor was taken from a man aged 40-49 years in good health. This receptor carries the CDR3 CASSFRTGLETEAFF. The DNA reads TGTGCCAGCAGCTTTAGAACAGGGCTGGAGACTGAAGCTTTCTTT.